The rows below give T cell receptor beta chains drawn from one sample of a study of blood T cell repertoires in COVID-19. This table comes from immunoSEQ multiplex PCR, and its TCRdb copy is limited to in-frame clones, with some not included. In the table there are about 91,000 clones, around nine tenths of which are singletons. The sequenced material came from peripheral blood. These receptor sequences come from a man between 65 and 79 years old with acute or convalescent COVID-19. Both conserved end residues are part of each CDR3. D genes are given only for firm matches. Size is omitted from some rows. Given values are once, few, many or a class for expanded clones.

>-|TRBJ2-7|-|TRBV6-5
CASSYAGAVYEQYF
TGTGCCAGCAGTTACGCAGGGGCCGTCTACGAGCAGTACTTC
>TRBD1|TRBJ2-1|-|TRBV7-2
CASSSGTGGRDEQFF
TGTGCCAGCAGCTCGGGGACAGGGGGAAGAGATGAGCAGTTCTTC
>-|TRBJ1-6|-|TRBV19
CASSIAGQLNSPLHF
TGTGCCAGTAGTATAGCCGGACAGCTAAATTCACCCCTCCACTTT
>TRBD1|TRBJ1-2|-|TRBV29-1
CSVDTQTGLTGYTF
TGCAGCGTTGATACCCAGACAGGGTTGACGGGCTACACCTTC
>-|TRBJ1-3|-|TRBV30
CAWSVPRQSSGNTIYF
TGTGCCTGGAGTGTTCCCCGACAGAGCTCTGGAAACACCATATATTTT
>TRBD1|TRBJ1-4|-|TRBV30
CAWSWDRGHTNEKLFF
TGTGCCTGGAGTTGGGACAGGGGGCACACTAATGAAAAACTGTTTTTT
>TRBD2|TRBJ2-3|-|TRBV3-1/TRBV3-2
CASSLRLAGWTDTQYF
TGTGCCAGCAGCCTGAGACTAGCGGGTTGGACAGATACGCAGTATTTT
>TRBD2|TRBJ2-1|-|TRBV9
CASSVATGAGAMYNEQFF
TGTGCCAGCAGCGTAGCTACGGGAGCGGGGGCCATGTACAATGAGCAGTTCTTC
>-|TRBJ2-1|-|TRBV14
CASSQVTGIPRSMEQFF
TGTGCCAGCAGCCAAGTGACCGGGATCCCGAGGTCCATGGAGCAGTTCTTC
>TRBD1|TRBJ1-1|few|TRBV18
CASSPPAGGDTEAFF
TGTGCCAGCTCACCACCTGCAGGGGGCGACACTGAAGCTTTCTTT
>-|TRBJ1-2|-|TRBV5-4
CASSRIEGSGYTF
TGTGCCAGCAGCCGGATAGAGGGCAGTGGCTACACCTTC
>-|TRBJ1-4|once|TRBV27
CASSLLSSTNEKLFF
TGTGCCAGCAGTTTACTGAGTTCCACTAATGAAAAACTGTTTTTT
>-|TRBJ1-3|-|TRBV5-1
CASSKEYSGNTIYF
TGCGCCAGCAGTAAGGAGTACTCTGGAAACACCATATATTTT
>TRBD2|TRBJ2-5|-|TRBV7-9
CASSLGAGNLQETQYF
TGTGCCAGCAGCTTAGGAGCGGGGAACCTCCAAGAGACCCAGTACTTC
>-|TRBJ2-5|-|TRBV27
CASSNTLGGQETQYF
TGTGCCAGCAGTAACACCCTAGGGGGCCAAGAGACCCAGTACTTC
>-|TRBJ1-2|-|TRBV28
CASSFAGNGRYGYTF
TGTGCCAGCAGTTTTGCGGGCAATGGAAGATATGGCTACACCTTC
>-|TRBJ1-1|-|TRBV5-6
CASSHGGGLNTEAFF
TGTGCCAGCAGTCATGGTGGGGGCCTGAACACTGAAGCTTTCTTT
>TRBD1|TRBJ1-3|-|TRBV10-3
CAISGAGTGTGGTIYF
TGTGCCATCAGCGGCGCCGGGACAGGGACTGGAGGCACCATATATTTT
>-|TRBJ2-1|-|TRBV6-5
CASSQSGGEQFF
TGTGCCAGCAGTCAATCCGGGGGTGAGCAGTTCTTC
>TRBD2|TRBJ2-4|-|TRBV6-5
CASSYTGTSGNIQYF
TGTGCCAGCAGTTACACCGGGACTAGCGGAAACATTCAGTACTTC
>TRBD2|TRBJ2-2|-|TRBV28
CASSLRGGAIGELFF
TGTGCCAGCAGTTTGCGCGGGGGGGCGATCGGGGAGCTGTTTTTT
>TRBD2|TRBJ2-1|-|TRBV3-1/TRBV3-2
CASSQYVAGASYNEQFF
TGTGCCAGCAGCCAATACGTAGCGGGGGCATCCTACAATGAGCAGTTCTTC
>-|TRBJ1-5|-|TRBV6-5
CASRAGLSGNQPQHF
TGTGCCAGCAGGGCGGGTCTTTCGGGCAATCAGCCCCAGCATTTT
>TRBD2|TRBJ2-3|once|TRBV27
CASSLSKRASGGTDTQYF
TGTGCCAGCAGTTTATCGAAGAGAGCTAGCGGGGGCACAGATACGCAGTATTTT
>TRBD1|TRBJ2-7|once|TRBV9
CASSDGQAYEQYF
TGTGCCAGCAGCGACGGACAGGCCTACGAGCAGTACTTC
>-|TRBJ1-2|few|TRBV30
CAWSVESNYGYTF
TGTGCCTGGAGTGTGGAGAGCAACTATGGCTACACCTTC
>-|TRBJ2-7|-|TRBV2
CASSELFGGVGAAYEQYF
TGTGCCAGCAGTGAGTTATTCGGGGGAGTGGGAGCAGCTTACGAGCAGTACTTC
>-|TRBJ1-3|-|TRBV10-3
CAISESRSGGTSGNTIYF
TGTGCCATCAGTGAGTCGAGAAGCGGGGGGACCTCTGGAAACACCATATATTTT
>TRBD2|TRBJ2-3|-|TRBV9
CASSPSGGTSTDTQYF
TGTGCCAGCAGCCCTAGCGGGGGGACGAGCACAGATACGCAGTATTTT
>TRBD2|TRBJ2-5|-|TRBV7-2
CASAAFPGLAGVGQETQYF
TGTGCCAGCGCCGCATTCCCGGGACTAGCGGGGGTGGGGCAAGAGACCCAGTACTTC
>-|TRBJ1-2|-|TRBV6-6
CASSYVEKDGYTF
TGTGCCAGCAGTTACGTAGAAAAAGATGGCTACACCTTC
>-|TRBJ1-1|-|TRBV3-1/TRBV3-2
CASSLLSTEAFF
TGTGCCAGCAGCTTGCTCAGCACTGAAGCTTTCTTT
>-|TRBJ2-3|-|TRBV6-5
CATFKNPQSTDTQYF
TGTGCCACCTTTAAGAACCCCCAGAGCACAGATACGCAGTATTTT
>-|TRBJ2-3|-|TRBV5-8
CASSMGLSEVTDTQYF
TGTGCCAGCAGCATGGGACTCTCTGAGGTCACAGATACGCAGTATTTT
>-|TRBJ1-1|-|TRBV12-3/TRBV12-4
CASSSTGNTEAFF
TGTGCCAGCAGCTCGACAGGGAACACTGAAGCTTTCTTT
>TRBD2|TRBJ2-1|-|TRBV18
CASSPIASGGHEQFF
TGTGCCAGCTCACCTATCGCTAGCGGGGGCCATGAGCAGTTCTTC
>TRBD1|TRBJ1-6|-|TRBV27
CASSFSQGAHRLGSPLHF
TGTGCCAGCAGTTTTTCCCAGGGGGCGCATCGGTTAGGATCACCCCTCCACTTT